Listed here is a single T cell receptor (beta chain). This specimen belongs to a study of cytomegalovirus exposure and HLA in healthy donors. This CDR3 is 15 amino acids long. Looked up from germline, CDR1 is SGDLS and CDR2 is YYNGEE. Trimming took 3 bases from V and 0 from J, leaving 9 bases between them. TCRdb keeps only in-frame clones here, not all; method: immunoSEQ multiplex PCR. This sample has a few hundred thousand clones, with around 87% found just once. This rearrangement joins TRBV9 to TRBJ1-4; no firm D call. The sample was PBMCs. The sequence came from a woman aged 18 to 35 in good health and CMV-seronegative. CDR3 nucleotide sequence: TGTGCCAGCAGCGCCGACGGGTCAACTAATGAAAAACTGTTTTTT. Its translation is CASSADGSTNEKLFF.